This paragraph reports one T cell receptor (beta chain). Germline CDR1 is MNHEY and CDR2 is SMNVEV (reference sequence). The CDR3 sequence is 14 residues long. The V end was cut by 3 bases, the J end by 5 bases, with 13 bases between. The source of the sample is a study of blood T cell repertoires in COVID-19. Overall study: The United States, Italy and Spain provided the acute and convalescent COVID-19 samples. PBMCs, B-cell-depleted T cells, or T cells provided the cDNA or gDNA that made up the material.

Per the original methods: Nucleated cell counts were estimated from reference gene primer amplification. The protocol was immunoSEQ multiplex PCR, while the TCRdb copy is restricted to in-frame clones and leaves out a portion. That table is the source of V, J and clone size, and D and trimming were worked out from the DNA. The sample lists 290,000 or so clones; around nine tenths were seen once. The receptor comes from a man in his 70s with acute or convalescent COVID-19. Sequenced input: peripheral blood. V gene TRBV27 combines with J gene TRBJ1-2; no definite D call. The DNA for the CDR3 is TGTGCCAGCAGTTTCAGAGGGATTGAATATGGCTACACCTTC. This sequence encodes CASSFRGIEYGYTF.